This is a list of T cell receptor beta chains from one sample in a study of blood T cell repertoires in COVID-19. Method: immunoSEQ multiplex PCR; TCRdb's copy keeps in-frame clones and lacks some. The sample consists of about 370,000 clones, 89% of them appearing once. What was sequenced was peripheral blood. These receptor sequences come from a woman in her 30s with COVID-19, enrolled during active disease. The conserved cysteine and the conserved F or W are not part of the CDR3 here.

J gene | V gene | CDR3 protein
TRBJ1-5 | TRBV12-3/TRBV12-4 | ASSSQGSGPQH
TRBJ1-2 | TRBV2 | ASSLIDRADGYT
TRBJ1-2 | TRBV6-5 | ATEEGPGGYT
TRBJ2-1 | TRBV5-4 | ASSRSGTSPNEQF
TRBJ1-6 | TRBV5-1 | ASSYRKGQGNSPLH
TRBJ1-2 | TRBV6-5 | ASSRHGTGDGYT
TRBJ2-7 | TRBV4-3 | ASSPQWAGSYEQY
TRBJ2-1 | TRBV6-2/TRBV6-3 | ASSTGTVVF
TRBJ2-1 | TRBV5-1 | ASSQSGTDSYNEQF
TRBJ2-4 | TRBV12-3/TRBV12-4 | ATFAKNIQY
TRBJ1-2 | TRBV27 | ASSPLGSGNYGYT
TRBJ2-3 | TRBV6-2/TRBV6-3 | ASSFAGGRDTQY
TRBJ1-1 | TRBV7-9 | ASSGSNTEAF
TRBJ1-2 | TRBV20-1 | SASVSENYGYT
TRBJ1-2 | TRBV6-2/TRBV6-3 | ASSKDRANYGYT
TRBJ2-3 | TRBV6-1 | ASSEGSGRSTDTQY
TRBJ2-1 | TRBV10-2 | ASSLAAPGGEQF
TRBJ1-4 | TRBV6-4 | ASSGGPNEKLF
TRBJ1-4 | TRBV21-1 | ATWDRGSVEKLF
TRBJ2-1 | TRBV10-3 | AIRESDRSNNEQF
TRBJ2-1 | TRBV7-8 | ASRIRGQRNEQF
TRBJ2-1 | TRBV29-1 | SVEGLAGFSYNEQF
TRBJ1-5 | TRBV6-5 | ASSLPTGGAGQPQH
TRBJ1-2 | TRBV11-2 | ASSSAPVGRGEGYT
TRBJ1-2 | TRBV27 | ASSSQARGNSYT
TRBJ2-2 | TRBV5-5 | ASSSGQGRSNTGELF
TRBJ1-2 | TRBV2 | ASSKSGSSYGYT
TRBJ2-1 | TRBV7-2 | ASRPTSGRYNEQF
TRBJ2-1 | TRBV6-5 | ASSYSLFSYNEQF
TRBJ1-2 | TRBV27 | ASKDRVSYGYT
TRBJ2-3 | TRBV3-1/TRBV3-2 | ASSPWTSGDTDTQY
TRBJ2-7 | TRBV29-1 | SVEDRGGHSYEQY
TRBJ1-2 | TRBV19 | ASSYPPGHNGYT
TRBJ2-5 | TRBV6-5 | ASSYLSGHQETQY
TRBJ1-2 | TRBV6-2/TRBV6-3 | ASSSNPRWNYT
TRBJ1-4 | TRBV9 | ASSDGQGLNEKLF
TRBJ1-3 | TRBV7-9 | ASSLGPFQGGNTIY
TRBJ1-1 | TRBV28 | ASSLLGGEAF
TRBJ2-2 | TRBV10-2 | ASRVAGGATGELF
TRBJ2-3 | TRBV5-4 | ASSFRREESTDTQY
TRBJ1-1 | TRBV4-3 | ASSQVLLNTEAF
TRBJ2-7 | TRBV27 | ASSFGQGGYEQY
TRBJ1-1 | TRBV6-4 | ASSASTRTEAF
TRBJ2-5 | TRBV19 | ASSIAAGVETQY
TRBJ2-7 | TRBV11-2 | ASSRNPGLAYEQY